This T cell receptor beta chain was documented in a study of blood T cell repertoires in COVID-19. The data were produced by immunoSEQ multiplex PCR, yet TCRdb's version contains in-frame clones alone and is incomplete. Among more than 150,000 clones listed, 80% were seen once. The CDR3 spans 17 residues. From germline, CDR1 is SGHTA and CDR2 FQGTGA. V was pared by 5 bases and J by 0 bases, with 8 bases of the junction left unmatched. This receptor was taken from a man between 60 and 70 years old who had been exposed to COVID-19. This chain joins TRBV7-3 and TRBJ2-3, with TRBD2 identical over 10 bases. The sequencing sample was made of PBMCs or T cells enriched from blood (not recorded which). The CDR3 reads CASSLLLAGASTDTQYF. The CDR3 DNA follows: TGTGCCAGCAGCCTCCTGCTAGCGGGAGCTAGCACAGATACGCAGTATTTT.